These 11 T cell receptor beta chains were sequenced from one sample in a study of T cells in Graves' hyperthyroidism and ophthalmopathy. Using RNA transcripts as the source, TCR beta CDR3 regions were amplified. TCR CDR3 underwent first-round RT-PCR with the HTBI primer set. TCRdb used MiXCR to reprocess the multiplex PCR reads, holding one entry per CDR3 protein. The sample consists of about 640,000 distinct CDR3 sequences, about 20% of them appearing once. Sequencing input: blood. Source of these receptors: a man in his thirties or forties with Graves' ophthalmopathy.

This clonotype was picked up many times. This chain links TRBV28 with TRBJ2-7; D unresolved. The CDR3 extends over 11 amino acids. The V end lost 5 bases, the J end lost 2 bases, and 4 bases lay between the germline ends. The germline V gene has CDR1 MDHEN and CDR2 SYDVKM. CDR3 sequence: CASSNTYEQYF. The CDR3 DNA follows: TGTGCCAGCAGTAATACCTACGAGCAGTACTTC.

This chain connects TRBV20-1 to TRBJ2-4; no firm D call. This CDR3 region has 14 residues. Germline V gene lookup returns CDR1 DFQATT and CDR2 SNEGSKA (reference sequence). The germline V and J ends were trimmed by 3 bases and 9 bases, with 18 bases remaining between them. CDR3 nucleotide sequence: TGCAGTGCTAGCCCCGTCGTACCACTTATCATTCAGTACTTC. Protein sequence: CSASPVVPLIIQYF.

The sample holds many counts of this clonotype. Sequence at one end of the junction differs from germline and may be a read error. The chain joins TRBV11-2 to TRBJ2-7; 9 nucleotides agree with TRBD2. Per germline, CDR1 SGHAT and CDR2 FQNNGV. The CDR3 length is 14 residues. In nucleotides, the CDR3 is TGTGCCAGCAGGTTAGCGGGAGAGGCGTACGAGCAGTACTTC. This sequence encodes CASRLAGEAYEQYF.

This clonotype was detected ten times or more. V is TRBV12-3 or TRBV12-4 and J is TRBJ2-5; TRBD2 agrees at 7 bases. J gave up 5 bases and V 3 bases, and 9 bases lay outside the gene matches. This CDR3 has 15 amino acids. CDR3 amino acids: CASSFFAGVLETQYF. CDR3 nucleotide sequence: TGTGCCAGCAGTTTCTTCGCGGGAGTACTCGAGACCCAGTACTTC.

This chain joins TRBV25-1 and TRBJ1-1, with a tentative D call TRBD1 (6 bases). This CDR3 is 12 amino acids long. The V and J ends lost 5 bases and 9 bases respectively, with 13 bases between them. CDR1 and CDR2 from the germline V gene are MGHDK and SYGVNS. CDR3: CASSPQGTQAFF. The CDR3, as DNA: TGTGCCAGCAGTCCCCAGGGGACTCAAGCTTTCTTT.

This chain joins TRBV20-1 and TRBJ2-1; 7 bases fit TRBD1. With V trimmed by 1 base and J by 0 bases, 3 bases remained unmatched. CDR3 length: 15 amino acids. Germline V gives CDR1 DFQATT, CDR2 SNEGSKA (reference sequence). CDR3 DNA: TGCAGTGCTAGAGGCAGGGACAGCTCCTACAATGAGCAGTTCTTC. Protein sequence: CSARGRDSSYNEQFF.

This clonotype was found many times. The J gene is TRBJ1-5, the V gene TRBV5-5; D unclear. CDR3 length: 15 residues. V was shortened by 7 bases and J by 1 base, with 15 bases between the two germline ends. Germline V gene sequence: CDR1 SGHKS, CDR2 YYEKEE (reference sequence). CDR3 amino acids: CASGLGEGSNQPQHF. The CDR3 region has the DNA TGTGCCAGCGGTCTTGGTGAAGGGAGCAATCAGCCCCAGCATTTT.

This chain links TRBV6-5 with TRBJ2-5, with TRBD2 as a possible D gene (6 bases). The CDR3 extends over 18 amino acids. V lost 0 bases and J 3 bases, leaving 20 bases between the germline ends. CDR1 is MNHEY, CDR2 SVGAGI, per germline. CDR3 sequence: CASSYSNREHARKETQYF. The CDR3 nucleotides are TGTGCCAGCAGTTACTCGAATCGGGAGCATGCCCGAAAAGAGACCCAGTACTTC.

This clonotype was observed many times. The chain recombines TRBV6-1 with TRBJ1-1; the D is unclear. The CDR3 is 12 residues long. With 5 bases removed from V and 3 bases from J, the gap between germline ends came to 7 bases. Germline CDR1 MNHNS, CDR2 SASEGT. The CDR3 DNA is TGTGCCAGCAGTTCCGGACACACTGAAGCTTTCTTT. The encoded protein is CASSSGHTEAFF.

The chain combines TRBV5-1 with TRBJ2-1; the D call may be TRBD1 or TRBD2 (5 bases each). Trimming removed 5 bases from V and 6 bases from J, with 18 bases in between. The germline CDR1 and CDR2 sequences are SGHRS and YFSETQ. There are 15 residues in the CDR3. The CDR3 region has the DNA TGCGCCAGCAGTCGGTTGGGACCCTCGATCAATGAGCAGTTCTTC. It specifies CASSRLGPSINEQFF. Filled out from reference TRBV5-1 and TRBJ2-1, the complete variable domain reads KAGVTQTPRYLIKTRGQQVTLSCSPISGHRSVSWYQQTPGQGLQFLFEYFSETQRNKGNFPGRFSGRQFSNSRSEMNVSTLELGDSALYLCASSRLGPSINEQFFGPGTRLTVL.

The chain is built from TRBV4-2 and TRBJ2-5; D might be TRBD1 or TRBD2, each matching 6 bases. CDR1 is LGHNA and CDR2 is YNFKEQ in the germline V gene. With 1 base removed from V and 6 bases from J, the gap between germline ends came to 12 bases. The CDR3 totals 14 residues. The CDR3 bases are TGTGCCAGCAGCCAAGGAATAGGGGGGCAGACCCAGTACTTC. Translated, it gives CASSQGIGGQTQYF.